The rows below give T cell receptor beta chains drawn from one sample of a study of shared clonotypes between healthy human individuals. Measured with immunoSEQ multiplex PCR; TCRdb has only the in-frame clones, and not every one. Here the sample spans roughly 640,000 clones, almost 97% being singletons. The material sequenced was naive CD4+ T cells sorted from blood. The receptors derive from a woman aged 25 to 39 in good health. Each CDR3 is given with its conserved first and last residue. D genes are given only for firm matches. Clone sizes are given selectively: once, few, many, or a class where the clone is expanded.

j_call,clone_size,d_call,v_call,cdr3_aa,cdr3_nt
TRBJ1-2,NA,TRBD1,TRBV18,CASSPVGQGEVGYTF,TGTGCCAGCTCACCAGTCGGACAGGGGGAAGTTGGCTACACCTTC
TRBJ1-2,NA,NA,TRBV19,CASRGTGYANYGYTF,TGTGCCAGTAGGGGTACGGGGTACGCTAACTATGGCTACACCTTC
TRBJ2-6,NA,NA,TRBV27,CASSYTRSGANVLTF,TGTGCCAGCAGTTATACGCGCTCTGGGGCCAACGTCCTGACTTTC
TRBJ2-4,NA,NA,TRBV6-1,CASRAGGGEDIQYF,TGTGCCAGCAGAGCCGGAGGGGGGGAGGACATTCAGTACTTC
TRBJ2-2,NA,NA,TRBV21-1,CASSMRARVGGELFF,TGTGCCAGCAGCATGAGAGCAAGGGTCGGCGGGGAGCTGTTTTTT
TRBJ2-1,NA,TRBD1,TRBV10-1,CASRGDRGRSYNEQFF,TGCGCCAGCAGGGGGGACAGGGGGAGGTCCTACAATGAGCAGTTCTTC
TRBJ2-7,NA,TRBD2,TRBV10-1,CASSARGTSGAYEQYF,TGCGCCAGCAGTGCAAGAGGGACTAGCGGGGCTTACGAGCAGTACTTC
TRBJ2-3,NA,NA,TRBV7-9,CASSGLRIFMDTQYF,TGTGCCAGCAGCGGCCTTAGGATCTTTATGGATACGCAGTATTTT
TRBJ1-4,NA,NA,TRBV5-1,CASSPGVVGNEKLFF,TGCGCCAGCAGCCCTGGGGTAGTCGGTAATGAAAAACTGTTTTTT
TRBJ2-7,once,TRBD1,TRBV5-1,CASSTGQGPEQYF,TGCGCCAGCAGTACCGGACAGGGCCCCGAGCAGTACTTC
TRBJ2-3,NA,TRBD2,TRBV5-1,CASSRSGTSGSSTDTQYF,TGCGCCAGCAGCCGATCCGGGACTAGCGGGAGCAGCACAGATACGCAGTATTTT
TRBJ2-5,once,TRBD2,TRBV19,CATGTSGRGIETQYF,TGTGCCACCGGGACTAGCGGGAGGGGTATAGAGACCCAGTACTTC
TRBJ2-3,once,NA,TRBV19,CASSIGPPTLGADTQYF,TGTGCCAGTAGTATAGGGCCGCCAACCCTGGGTGCAGATACGCAGTATTTT
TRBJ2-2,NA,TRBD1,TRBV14,CASSRQGAYTGELFF,TGTGCCAGCAGCCGACAGGGGGCCTACACCGGGGAGCTGTTTTTT
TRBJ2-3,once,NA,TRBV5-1,CASSSTSTDTQYF,TGCGCCAGCAGCTCCACTAGCACAGATACGCAGTATTTT
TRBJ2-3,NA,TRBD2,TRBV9,CASSVASGSVDTQYF,TGTGCCAGCAGCGTTGCTAGCGGGAGTGTAGATACGCAGTATTTT
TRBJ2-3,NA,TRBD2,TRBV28,CASSPTLGGDTDTQYF,TGTGCCAGCAGTCCCACCCTGGGGGGGGACACAGATACGCAGTATTTT
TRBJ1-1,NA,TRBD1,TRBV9,CASSVGLRTGADTEAFF,TGTGCCAGCAGCGTAGGGCTACGGACAGGGGCAGACACTGAAGCTTTCTTT
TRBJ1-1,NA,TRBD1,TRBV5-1,CASSSGQGNTEAFF,TGCGCCAGCAGCTCGGGACAGGGCAACACTGAAGCTTTCTTT
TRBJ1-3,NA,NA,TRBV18,CASSPSGTRHSGNTIYF,TGTGCCAGCTCACCATCTGGGACACGCCACTCTGGAAACACCATATATTTT
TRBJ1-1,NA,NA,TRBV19,CASMWLGARNTEAFF,TGTGCCTCAATGTGGTTGGGGGCGAGGAACACTGAAGCTTTCTTT
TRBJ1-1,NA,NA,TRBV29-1,CSAGHGESENTEAFF,TGCAGCGCGGGCCACGGGGAGTCGGAGAACACTGAAGCTTTCTTT
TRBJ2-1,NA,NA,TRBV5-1,CASSAGLYNEQFF,TGCGCCAGCAGCGCCGGACTCTACAATGAGCAGTTCTTC
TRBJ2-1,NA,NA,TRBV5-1,CASSFDVPGAYNEQFF,TGCGCCAGCAGCTTTGACGTTCCTGGAGCCTACAATGAGCAGTTCTTC
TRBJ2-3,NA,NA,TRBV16,CASSQYGDTQYF,TGTGCCAGCAGCCAATATGGAGATACGCAGTATTTT
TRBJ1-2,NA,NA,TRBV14,CASSQERPYGYTF,TGTGCCAGCAGCCAAGAAAGGCCCTATGGCTACACCTTC
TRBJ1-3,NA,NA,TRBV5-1,CASSLRQSGSGNTIYF,TGCGCCAGCAGCTTGCGGCAGTCCGGGTCTGGAAACACCATATATTTT
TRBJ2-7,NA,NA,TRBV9,CASSVGIPGYEQYF,TGTGCCAGCAGCGTCGGGATACCCGGATACGAGCAGTACTTC
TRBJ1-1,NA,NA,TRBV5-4,CASSFHVRQGVGSGDTEAFF,TGTGCCAGCAGCTTTCATGTTCGTCAGGGAGTAGGTAGTGGTGACACTGAAGCTTTCTTT
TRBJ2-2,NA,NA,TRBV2,CASSLTRELFF,TGTGCCAGCAGTTTGACCCGGGAGCTGTTTTTT
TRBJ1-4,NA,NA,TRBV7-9,CASSLGDGRGTNEKLFF,TGTGCCAGCAGCTTAGGTGATGGAAGGGGAACTAATGAAAAACTGTTTTTT
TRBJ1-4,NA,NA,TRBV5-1,CASSLGAATNEKLFF,TGCGCCAGCAGCTTGGGGGCCGCAACTAATGAAAAACTGTTTTTT
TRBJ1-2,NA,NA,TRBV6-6,CASSYVRGRLFYGYTF,TGTGCCAGCAGTTACGTACGGGGACGGCTCTTCTATGGCTACACCTTC
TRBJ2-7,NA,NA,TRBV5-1,CACQRNEQYF,TGCGCCTGTCAGCGTAACGAGCAGTACTTC
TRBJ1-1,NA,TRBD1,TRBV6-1,CASSEAGQGAEAFF,TGTGCCAGCAGTGAAGCGGGACAGGGGGCTGAAGCTTTCTTT
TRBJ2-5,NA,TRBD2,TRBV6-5,CASSYPATGGKGAQYF,TGTGCCAGCAGTTACCCTGCTACGGGGGGTAAAGGGGCCCAGTACTTC
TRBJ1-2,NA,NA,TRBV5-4,CASSQNNRDWGYTF,TGTGCCAGCAGCCAGAACAACAGGGATTGGGGCTACACCTTC
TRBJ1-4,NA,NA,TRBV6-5,CASSSGRDEKLFF,TGTGCCAGCAGTTCGGGGAGGGATGAAAAACTGTTTTTT
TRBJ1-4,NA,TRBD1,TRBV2,CASSESAGGEKLFF,TGTGCCAGCAGTGAAAGTGCAGGGGGTGAAAAACTGTTTTTT
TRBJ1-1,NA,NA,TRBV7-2,CASSRTPVNTEAFF,TGTGCCAGCAGCCGCACACCTGTGAACACTGAAGCTTTCTTT
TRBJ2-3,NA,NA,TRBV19,CASKRQIQTDTQYF,TGTGCCAGTAAAAGACAGATTCAAACAGATACGCAGTATTTT
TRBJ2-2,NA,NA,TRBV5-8,CASSLHPVNTGELFF,TGTGCCAGCAGCTTGCACCCAGTGAACACCGGGGAGCTGTTTTTT
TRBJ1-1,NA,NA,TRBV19,CASSIVGSLHTEAFF,TGTGCCAGTAGTATAGTGGGCAGCTTGCACACTGAAGCTTTCTTT
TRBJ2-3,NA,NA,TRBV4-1,CASSQESRDTQYF,TGCGCCAGCAGCCAAGAATCTAGAGATACGCAGTATTTT
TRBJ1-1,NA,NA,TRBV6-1,CASSEVVDTEAFF,TGTGCCAGCAGTGAAGTAGTGGACACTGAAGCTTTCTTT
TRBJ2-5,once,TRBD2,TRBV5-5,CASSLLTSGQETQYF,TGTGCCAGCAGCTTGTTGACTAGCGGACAAGAGACCCAGTACTTC
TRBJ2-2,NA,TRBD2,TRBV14,CASSLGFGLAGVAGELFF,TGTGCCAGCAGCCTGGGTTTCGGCCTAGCGGGAGTCGCCGGGGAGCTGTTTTTT
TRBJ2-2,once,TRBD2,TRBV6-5,CAAGREGYTGELFF,TGTGCCGCCGGGCGGGAGGGCTACACCGGGGAGCTGTTTTTT
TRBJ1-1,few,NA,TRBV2,CASSRSTEAFF,TGTGCCAGCTCCAGAAGCACTGAAGCTTTCTTT